Each of the 30 T cell receptor beta chains below was sequenced from the same sample in a study of neurological immune-mediated disorders. TCRdb redid the calling of the 5' RACE reads with MiXCR, one entry per CDR3 protein. Of about 71,000 distinct CDR3 sequences in the sample, 3.4% were seen once. Sequencing used PBMCs. These receptors came from a man between 35 and 55 years old with multiple sclerosis.

This clonotype was seen ten or more times. The genes are TRBV4-2 and TRBJ2-7; D not certain. From germline, CDR1 is LGHNA and CDR2 YNFKEQ. This CDR3 has 14 amino acids. V dropped 0 bases and J dropped 6 bases, with 12 bases sitting between them. The chain's CDR3 is CASSQDMGSSEQYF. The DNA for the CDR3 is TGTGCCAGCAGCCAAGATATGGGTAGCAGCGAGCAGTACTTC.

This clonotype was counted ten times or more. The chain is built from TRBV7-2 and TRBJ2-5; TRBD1 matches 8 bases. CDR3 length equals 14 residues. Germline V gives CDR1 SGHTA, CDR2 FQGNSA. Trimming took 5 bases from V and 4 from J; bases not matched to a gene: 6. In DNA form, the CDR3 reads TGTGCCAGCAGCGCAATGACAGGGGCAGAGACCCAGTACTTC. This gives the protein CASSAMTGAETQYF.

This clonotype was detected many times. The CDR3 here is CASSLGDVSEQFF. The CDR3 nucleotides are TGTGCCAGCAGCTTGGGGGATGTCAGTGAGCAGTTCTTC. J is TRBJ2-1 and V is TRBV5-5; unclear D gene. CDR1 SGHKS and CDR2 YYEKEE come from the germline V gene (reference sequence). V was cut by 0 bases and J by 9 bases, with 10 bases left in between. The CDR3 is made up of 13 amino acids.

This clonotype was recorded many times. The rearrangement uses TRBV28 and TRBJ1-6; no reliable D call. The V end lost 4 bases, the J end lost 0 bases, and 10 bases lay between the germline ends. Per the germline V gene, CDR1 is MDHEN and CDR2 is SYDVKM. This CDR3 has 16 residues. CDR3 nucleotide sequence: TGTGCCAGCAGTTCTGGGTCTAGCTCCTATAATTCACCCCTCCACTTT. Translated: CASSSGSSSYNSPLHF.

In its sample, this clonotype was seen many times. This sequence joins TRBV20-1 and TRBJ2-1; the D is unclear. CDR3 length equals 14 residues. The ends were cut back, 0 bases at V and 5 bases at J, with 11 bases in the middle. The V gene's germline CDR1 is DFQATT and CDR2 SNEGSKA (reference sequence). CDR3 sequence: CSARDPRKDNEQFF. The CDR3, as DNA: TGCAGTGCTAGAGATCCGCGGAAAGACAATGAGCAGTTCTTC.

This clonotype was observed many times. V and J are TRBV20-1 and TRBJ2-1; 10 nucleotides align to TRBD2. The CDR3 has 15 residues. V was pared by 5 bases and J by 6 bases, with 10 bases of the junction left unmatched. Germline CDR1 DFQATT, CDR2 SNEGSKA (reference sequence). The CDR3 here is CSARPYLAGANEQFF. The CDR3 nucleotides read TGCAGTGCTCGCCCGTACCTAGCGGGGGCCAATGAGCAGTTCTTC.

The table lists this clonotype with many counts. The chain couples TRBV5-6 to TRBJ2-5, with 12 bases matching TRBD2. The CDR3 is 17 residues long. J lost 5 bases, V lost 5 bases, and 13 bases had no gene match. Germline V gives CDR1 SGHDT, CDR2 YYEEEE. The CDR3 DNA reads as TGTGCCAGCAGTTCCGGACTAGCGGGACATGTCCCGGAGACCCAGTACTTC. Translation: CASSSGLAGHVPETQYF.

This clonotype was observed at least ten times. The V call is TRBV5-5, the J call TRBJ2-1; D perhaps matches TRBD1 (5 bases). The ends were cut back, 0 bases at V and 3 bases at J, with 7 bases in the middle. The CDR3 spans 14 residues. Germline CDR1 and CDR2: SGHKS and YYEKEE (reference sequence). This CDR3 is CASSLEDIYNEQFF. In DNA form, the CDR3 reads TGTGCCAGCAGCTTGGAGGACATCTACAATGAGCAGTTCTTC.

This clonotype has at least ten counts. The chain uses TRBV7-9 and TRBJ1-2; D gene ambiguous. Trimming left V 2 bases short and J 0 bases short, with 4 bases between. CDR1 and CDR2 (germline): SEHNR, FQNEAQ (reference sequence). The CDR3 has 13 residues. The CDR3 nucleotides are TGTGCCAGCAGCTTAATGGCTAACTATGGCTACACCTTC. This sequence encodes CASSLMANYGYTF.

The chain carries TRBV5-1 and TRBJ2-2; D not certain. CDR3 length equals 15 residues. CDR1 and CDR2 (germline): SGHRS, YFSETQ. V was pared by 2 bases and J by 4 bases, with 12 bases between. The CDR3 DNA follows: TGCGCCAGCAGCTTATCGGCGGCACGCACCGGGGAGCTGTTTTTT. Residues: CASSLSAARTGELFF.

This clonotype was seen ten or more times. The V call is TRBV7-9, the J call TRBJ2-5, with 13 bases identical to TRBD2. CDR1 is SEHNR and CDR2 is FQNEAQ in the germline V gene (reference sequence). CDR3 size: 19 residues. The V segment lost 6 bases and the J segment 1 base; nucleotides outside the gene matches: 14. The CDR3 loop is CASSYTPGTSGDRQETQYF. The CDR3 DNA reads TGTGCCAGCAGTTATACCCCGGGGACTAGCGGGGACCGCCAAGAGACCCAGTACTTC.

This clonotype was recorded at least ten times. The chain carries TRBV20-1 and TRBJ2-4; D possibly corresponds to TRBD2 (7 bases). V lost 0 bases to trimming and J lost 8 bases, with 14 bases between them. The CDR3 consists of 14 residues. Per germline, CDR1 DFQATT and CDR2 SNEGSKA (reference sequence). CDR3 in amino acids: CSARDRIGGDIQYF. The CDR3 DNA reads TGCAGTGCTAGAGATCGGATAGGGGGGGACATTCAGTACTTC.

This clonotype was recorded many times. This sequence joins TRBV10-3 and TRBJ2-1, with a weak D call TRBD2 (6 bases). V lost 6 bases, J lost 9 bases, and 15 bases lay in between. In germline, CDR1 is ENHRY, CDR2 SYGVKD. This CDR3 is 13 amino acids long. The CDR3: CAIRDEVGGEQFF. The CDR3 DNA follows: TGTGCCATCAGGGACGAGGTGGGGGGTGAGCAGTTCTTC.

This clonotype was found many times. The chain links TRBV20-1 to TRBJ1-2; the D is unclear. The CDR3 extends over 9 amino acids. Germline V gives CDR1 DFQATT, CDR2 SNEGSKA (reference sequence). Trimming removed 7 bases at V and 6 bases at J, with 6 bases between. CDR3 loop: CSDRDGYTF. The CDR3 nucleotides are TGCAGTGACCGAGATGGCTACACCTTC.

This clonotype was counted at least ten times. The chain uses TRBV2 and TRBJ2-1; D may be TRBD2 (6 bases). The length of the CDR3 is 17 residues. Germline CDR1 is SNHLY and CDR2 is FYNNEI. V was pared by 4 bases and J by 9 bases, with 25 bases between. CDR3 in DNA: TGTGCCAGCAGTGTCCAAGGGGTAGTGCGGGGCCTTGGTGAGCAGTTCTTC. Residues: CASSVQGVVRGLGEQFF. Combining the CDR3 with reference TRBV2 and TRBJ2-1 gives the whole variable domain EPEVTQTPSHQVTQMGQEVILRCVPISNHLYFYWYRQILGQKVEFLVSFYNNEISEKSEIFDDQFSVERPDGSNFTLKIRSTKLEDSAMYFCASSVQGVVRGLGEQFFGPGTRLTVL.

This clonotype has a count of ten or more. This chain connects TRBV12-5 to TRBJ2-7; TRBD1 or TRBD2 may be the D gene (5 bases each). The CDR3 is 14 amino acids. The ends were cut back, 2 bases at V and 4 bases at J, with 12 bases in the middle. CDR1 and CDR2 from the germline V gene are LGHNT and FRNRAP. CDR3 in amino acids: CASGLRGERYEQYF. The CDR3 coding sequence is TGTGCTAGTGGTTTGCGAGGGGAAAGATACGAGCAGTACTTC.

This clonotype was seen repeatedly, ten times or more. The chain is built from TRBV10-3 and TRBJ2-1; 8 positions agree with TRBD1. V trimming: 6 bases; J trimming: 4 bases; junction bases outside the gene matches: 8. Germline loops: CDR1 ENHRY, CDR2 SYGVKD. The CDR3 sequence is 15 residues long. The CDR3 bases are TGTGCCATCAGACCCGGACAGGGCAATTACAATGAGCAGTTCTTC. Its protein is CAIRPGQGNYNEQFF.

This clonotype was recorded many times. V is TRBV5-1 and J is TRBJ2-1; D tentatively fits TRBD1 or TRBD2 (5 bases each). In germline, CDR1 is SGHRS, CDR2 YFSETQ. The CDR3 is 15 amino acids. Trimming left V 3 bases short and J 1 base short, with 11 bases between. CDR3 amino acids: CASSSQGASYNEQFF. The CDR3 nucleotides read TGCGCCAGCAGCTCTCAGGGAGCGTCCTACAATGAGCAGTTCTTC.

This clonotype came up many times. The chain links TRBV5-1 to TRBJ2-1, with D perhaps matching TRBD2 (7 bases). The CDR3 is 19 amino acids. Germline CDR1 is SGHRS and CDR2 is YFSETQ. V lost 4 bases and J lost 1, with 24 bases in between. CDR3 DNA: TGCGCCAGCAGCGGAGGGGGGGTTTTGTTGCGGTCTTCCTACAATGAGCAGTTCTTC. Translated: CASSGGGVLLRSSYNEQFF.

This clonotype occurred many times. The V call is TRBV5-5, the J call TRBJ1-3; the D gene is possibly TRBD1 (6 bases). The CDR3 totals 16 residues. In germline, CDR1 is SGHKS, CDR2 YYEKEE (reference sequence). Trimming left V 0 bases short and J 0 bases short, with 10 bases between. CDR3 region: CASSLEMTGSGNTIYF. CDR3 nucleotides: TGTGCCAGCAGCTTGGAAATGACAGGCTCTGGAAACACCATATATTTT.

This sequence joins TRBV7-8 and TRBJ2-7; 12 bases map to TRBD2. This CDR3 has 15 residues. Germline values: CDR1 SGHVS, CDR2 FQNEAQ. Unmatched junction bases numbered 4, after V lost 1 base and J lost 6 bases. The CDR3 protein is CASSLGLAGGREQYF. In DNA, the CDR3 is TGTGCCAGCAGCTTAGGCCTAGCGGGAGGGCGCGAGCAGTACTTC.

This clonotype was seen repeatedly, ten times or more. This chain joins TRBV5-1 and TRBJ2-3; D is undetermined. Trimming pared 0 bases from V and 2 bases from J, leaving 13 bases between. Germline CDR1 and CDR2: SGHRS and YFSETQ. The CDR3 totals 16 residues. CDR3 in amino acids: CASSLAPVELTDTQYF. For the CDR3, the DNA is TGCGCCAGCAGCTTGGCCCCAGTGGAACTCACAGATACGCAGTATTTT.

There are many counts of this clonotype. The chain has TRBV5-6 and TRBJ1-4, with D perhaps TRBD1 (6 bases). This CDR3 is 14 amino acids long. Trimming shortened V by 0 bases and J by 7 bases, and 10 bases separated the two germline ends. CDR1 is SGHDT, CDR2 YYEEEE, per germline. The CDR3 here is CASSLGGAGEKLFF. The CDR3 nucleotides are TGTGCCAGCAGCTTGGGGGGGGCCGGTGAAAAACTGTTTTTT.

This clonotype was counted at least ten times. The CDR3 sequence: CSAARPGALADTQYF. In nucleotides, the CDR3 is TGCAGTGCCGCCCGGCCCGGGGCCTTAGCAGATACGCAGTATTTT. The V gene is TRBV20-1, the J gene TRBJ2-3; D may match TRBD1 or TRBD2 (5 bases each). V was pared by 6 bases and J by 4 bases, with 20 bases between. The CDR3 contains 15 residues. The germline gives CDR1 DFQATT, CDR2 SNEGSKA (reference sequence).

This clonotype was found many times. The V call is TRBV10-3, the J call TRBJ1-1; 7 bases are a match to TRBD1. CDR3 length: 15 amino acids. Germline-derived CDR1 and CDR2 are ENHRY and SYGVKD. The trim removed 0 bases at V and 5 bases at J, leaving 6 bases unmatched. The CDR3 coding sequence is TGTGCCATCAGTGAGTCCGCACAGGGGTGGACTGAAGCTTTCTTT. This sequence encodes CAISESAQGWTEAFF.

This clonotype was observed at least ten times. The V and J genes are TRBV11-2 and TRBJ2-7; D may correspond to TRBD1 or TRBD2 (5 bases each). V was trimmed by 4 bases and J by 2 bases, leaving 9 bases between them. There are 13 residues in the CDR3. Per the germline V gene, CDR1 is SGHAT and CDR2 is FQNNGV. Written as DNA, the CDR3 is TGTGCCAGCAGCTCCCGAGGGGCCTACGAGCAGTACTTC. It translates to CASSSRGAYEQYF.

This clonotype was counted many times. The chain has TRBV7-9 and TRBJ2-1; 9 bases align to TRBD2. V shed 4 bases and J 4 bases; nucleotides not matched to a gene: 11. Germline V lookup: CDR1 SEHNR, CDR2 FQNEAQ (reference sequence). The CDR3 loop spans 17 amino acids. DNA for the CDR3: TGTGCCAGCAGCTCTCGCGTAGCGGGAGCGGCGTACAATGAGCAGTTCTTC. This encodes CASSSRVAGAAYNEQFF.

This clonotype was seen many times. The chain links TRBV6-5 to TRBJ2-4; 7 nucleotides match TRBD2. Germline loops: CDR1 MNHEY, CDR2 SVGAGI. With V trimmed by 6 bases and J by 8 bases, 10 bases remained unmatched. This CDR3 contains 14 residues. CDR3 in amino acids: CASRPPGGGDIQYF. In nucleotides, the CDR3 is TGTGCCAGCAGACCTCCGGGGGGAGGGGACATTCAGTACTTC.

This chain links TRBV6-2 or TRBV6-3 with TRBJ2-1; 12 bases match TRBD2. V lost 6 bases and J lost 6; bases outside the gene matches: 3. The CDR3 has 14 residues. CDR1 and CDR2 (germline): MNHEY, SVGEGT. The CDR3 spells CASSRLAGANEQFF. CDR3 sequence (DNA): TGTGCCAGCAGCAGACTAGCGGGAGCCAATGAGCAGTTCTTC.

This clonotype was recorded many times. The V and J genes are TRBV7-3 and TRBJ2-1; no clear D. Germline V lookup: CDR1 SGHTA, CDR2 FQGTGA. With 2 bases removed from V and 10 bases from J, the gap between germline ends came to 9 bases. The CDR3 is made up of 12 amino acids. CDR3 region: CASSLLNGEQFF. CDR3 nucleotides: TGTGCCAGCAGCTTATTGAACGGGGAGCAGTTCTTC.